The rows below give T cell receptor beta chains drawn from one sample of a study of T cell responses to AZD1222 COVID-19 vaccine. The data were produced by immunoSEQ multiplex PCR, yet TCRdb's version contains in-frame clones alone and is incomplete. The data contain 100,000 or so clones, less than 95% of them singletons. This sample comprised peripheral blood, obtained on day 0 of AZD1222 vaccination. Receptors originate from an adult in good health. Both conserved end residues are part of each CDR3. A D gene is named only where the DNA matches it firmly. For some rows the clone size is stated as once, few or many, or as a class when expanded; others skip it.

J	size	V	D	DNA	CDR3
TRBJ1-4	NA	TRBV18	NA	TGTGCCAGCTCACCCAGGGGAACTAATGAAAAACTGTTTTTT	CASSPRGTNEKLFF
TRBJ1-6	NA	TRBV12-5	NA	TGTGCTAGTGGTTTGGATACAGCGAATTCACCCCTCCACTTT	CASGLDTANSPLHF
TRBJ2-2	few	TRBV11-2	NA	TGTGCCAGCAGCTTTTCCAGGGTGGAGACCGGGGACATGTTTTTT	CASSFSRVETGDMFF
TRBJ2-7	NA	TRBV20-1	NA	TGCAGTGCTAGAGAATACGAGCAGTACTTC	CSAREYEQYF
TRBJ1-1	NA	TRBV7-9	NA	TGTGCCAGCAGCCCCACCGACGGGCACACTGAAGCTTTCTTT	CASSPTDGHTEAFF
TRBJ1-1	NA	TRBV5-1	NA	TGCGCCAGCAGCGAGCAGGGAGGGAACACTGAAGCTTTCTTT	CASSEQGGNTEAFF
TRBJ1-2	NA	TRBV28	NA	TGTGCCAGCAGGACAAATCGCTATGGCTACACCTTC	CASRTNRYGYTF
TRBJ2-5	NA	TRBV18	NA	TGTGCCAGCTCACCACAGTCTGAGACCCAGTACTTC	CASSPQSETQYF
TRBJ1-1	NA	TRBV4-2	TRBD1	TGTGCCAGCAGCCAATCCAGGGGGGTCGAAGCTTTCTTT	CASSQSRGVEAFF
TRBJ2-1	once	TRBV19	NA	TGTGCCAGTAGTATAGGTCATCCGGCGAGCTCCTACAATGAGCAGTTCTTC	CASSIGHPASSYNEQFF
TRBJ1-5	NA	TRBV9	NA	TGTGCCAGCAGCGAGACCGGGACTCTAAATCAGCCCCAGCATTTT	CASSETGTLNQPQHF
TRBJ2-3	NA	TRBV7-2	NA	TGTGCCAGCAGCTTAGGATTGAGCGTTTCAACGGATACGCAGTATTTT	CASSLGLSVSTDTQYF
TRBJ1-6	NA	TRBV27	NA	TGTGCCAGCAGTTCCCGACAGAATAATTCACCCCTCCACTTT	CASSSRQNNSPLHF
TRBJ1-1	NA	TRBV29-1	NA	TGCAGCGTTGTGACAGGGAACACTGAAGCTTTCTTT	CSVVTGNTEAFF
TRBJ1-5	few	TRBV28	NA	TGTGCCAGCACCCCGGCCCCAGGGGTCTACCAGCCCCAGCATTTT	CASTPAPGVYQPQHF
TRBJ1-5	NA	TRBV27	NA	TGTGCCAGCAGTCCTTATGGGTGGTACCGAAATCAGAATCAGCCCCAGCATTTT	CASSPYGWYRNQNQPQHF
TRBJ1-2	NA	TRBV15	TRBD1	TGTGCCACCAGCCGATTAGACAGGGAAGCTAGGAATGGCTACACCTTC	CATSRLDREARNGYTF
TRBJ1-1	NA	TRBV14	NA	TGTGCCAGCAGCCAAGATTGGAACATGAACACTGAAGCTTTCTTT	CASSQDWNMNTEAFF
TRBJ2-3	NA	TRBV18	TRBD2	TGTGCCAGCCGGAAAGCGGGACTACGTTCCTCTAGCACAGATACGCAGTATTTT	CASRKAGLRSSSTDTQYF
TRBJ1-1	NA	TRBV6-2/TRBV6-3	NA	TGTGCCAGCAGTTCTGAGGGGGACACTGAAGCTTTCTTT	CASSSEGDTEAFF
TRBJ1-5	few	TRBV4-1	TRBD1	TGCGCCAGCAGCCAAGAAAGGACAGGGAATCAGCCCCAGCATTTT	CASSQERTGNQPQHF
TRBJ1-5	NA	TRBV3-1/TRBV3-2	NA	TGTGCCAGCAGCCAAGGATTTCCCAATGGGGGGAATCAGCCCCAGCATTTT	CASSQGFPNGGNQPQHF
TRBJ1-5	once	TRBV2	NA	TGTGCCAGCAGCGGACAGAGGAGTCAGCCCCAGCATTTT	CASSGQRSQPQHF
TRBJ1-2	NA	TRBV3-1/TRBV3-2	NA	TGTGCCAGCAGCCAAGCTTTTCAGTTGTCAGGAGATGGTGGCTACACCTTC	CASSQAFQLSGDGGYTF
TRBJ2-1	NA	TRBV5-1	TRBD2	TGCGCCAGCAGTTACAAGATCGGACTAGCGGACAATGAGCAGTTCTTC	CASSYKIGLADNEQFF
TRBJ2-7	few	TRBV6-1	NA	TGTGCCAGCAGTGAATTGCGAAGGTCCGACTCAGAAGCCTTCGGGCAGTACTTC	CASSELRRSDSEAFGQYF
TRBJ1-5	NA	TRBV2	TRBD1	TGTGCCAGCAGTGAAGACAGGGGTAATCAGCCCCAGCATTTT	CASSEDRGNQPQHF
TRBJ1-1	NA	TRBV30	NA	TGTGCCTGGAGACCAAGGACGGTGAACACTGAAGCTTTCTTT	CAWRPRTVNTEAFF
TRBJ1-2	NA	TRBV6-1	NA	TGTGCCAGCAACGAACCGACGAAGTATGGCTACACCTTC	CASNEPTKYGYTF
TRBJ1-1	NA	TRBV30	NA	TGTGCCTGGAGTCCCACGAGGGACACTGAAGCTTTCTTT	CAWSPTRDTEAFF
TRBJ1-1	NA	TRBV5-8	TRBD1	TGTGCCAGCAGGTTCCTAAGGGGGCTAAGGACTGAAGCTTTCTTT	CASRFLRGLRTEAFF
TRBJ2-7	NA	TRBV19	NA	TGTGCCAGTATGGGGCCCGGCGGTACCCCTCAGTACTTC	CASMGPGGTPQYF
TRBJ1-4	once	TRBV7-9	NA	TGTGCCAGCAGCTTAGACAGGATCGGAGAAAAACTGTTTTTT	CASSLDRIGEKLFF
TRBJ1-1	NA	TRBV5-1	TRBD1	TGCGCCAGCAGCCAGGAGACAGGGACTTGGACTGAAGCTTTCTTT	CASSQETGTWTEAFF
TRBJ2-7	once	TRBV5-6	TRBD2	TGTGCCAGCAGCCTTCGGGGAGCGGGGGTATACGAGCAGTACTTC	CASSLRGAGVYEQYF
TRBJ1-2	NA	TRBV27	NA	TGTGCCAGCAGTCACCACACACAGAGTAACTATGGCTACACCTTC	CASSHHTQSNYGYTF
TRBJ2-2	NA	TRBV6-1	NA	TGTGCCAGCAGTGATACCGGGGAGCTGTTTTTT	CASSDTGELFF
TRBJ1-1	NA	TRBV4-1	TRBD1	TGCGCCAGCAGCCGGGACAGGGATGGGAACACTGAAGCTTTCTTT	CASSRDRDGNTEAFF
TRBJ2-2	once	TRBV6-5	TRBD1	TGTGCCAGCAGTACCCGGACAGGGTTAACCGGGGAGCTGTTTTTT	CASSTRTGLTGELFF
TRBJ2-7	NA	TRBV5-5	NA	TGTGCCAGCAGCTTTGAAGGTCTCTCCTACGAGCAGTACTTC	CASSFEGLSYEQYF
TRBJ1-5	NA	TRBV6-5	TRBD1	TGTGCCAGCAAGGGACAGGGTGATCAGCCCCAGCATTTT	CASKGQGDQPQHF
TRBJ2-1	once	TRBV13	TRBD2	TGTGCCAGCAGCCCAACTAGCGGGGGGGAAACTTTAAGCTCCTACAATGAGCAGTTCTTC	CASSPTSGGETLSSYNEQFF
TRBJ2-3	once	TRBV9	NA	TGTGCCAGCAGCCCACTCATGGGGGCAGGGCCCCTCCTTACGCAGTATTTT	CASSPLMGAGPLLTQYF
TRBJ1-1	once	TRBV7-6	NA	TGTGCCAGCAGCTTGATAGGACAGGAAGCTTTCTTT	CASSLIGQEAFF
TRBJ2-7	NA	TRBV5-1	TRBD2	TGCGCCAGCAGCCCCCAAGCGGGACTAGAGACATACGAGCAGTACTTC	CASSPQAGLETYEQYF
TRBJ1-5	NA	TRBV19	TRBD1	TGTGCCAGTAGGTTAGGGGGCCTTTTTCAGCCCCAGCATTTT	CASRLGGLFQPQHF
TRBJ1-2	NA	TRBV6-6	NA	TGTGCCTCTGGGTCCGGGTCCAACTATGGCTACACCTTC	CASGSGSNYGYTF
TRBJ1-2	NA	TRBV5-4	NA	TGTGCCAGCAGCTTGGCCGTAAGGGATAGGGGCTACACCTTC	CASSLAVRDRGYTF
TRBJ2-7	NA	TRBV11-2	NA	TGTGCCAGCAGCTTTGTTCCGGGGACTTTCTACGAGCAGTACTTC	CASSFVPGTFYEQYF
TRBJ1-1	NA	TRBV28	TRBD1	TGTGCCAGCAGTCCCTTATTTGCTATTCCGGGACAGGGAAACACTGAAGCTTTCTTT	CASSPLFAIPGQGNTEAFF
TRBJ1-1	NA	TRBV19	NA	TGTGCCAGTACCCTAGGTACAGACATGAACACTGAAGCTTTCTTT	CASTLGTDMNTEAFF
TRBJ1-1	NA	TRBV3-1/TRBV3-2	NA	TGTGCCAGCAGCCAAGAGAGGGTCAACCCTGAAGCTTTCTTT	CASSQERVNPEAFF
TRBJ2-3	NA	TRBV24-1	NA	TGTGCCACCAGTGATTTCCCGAGGGGAAACACAGATACGCAGTATTTT	CATSDFPRGNTDTQYF